This TCR beta chain was obtained from a study of regulatory T cells in long-lasting Graves disease. Germline V gene data show CDR1 as MRHNA and CDR2 as SNTAGT. The V gene end was trimmed by 5 bases and the J gene end by 0 bases; junction bases not matched to a gene: 7. The CDR3 is 16 residues long. In building TCR beta libraries, iRepertoire HTBI primers were used together with Arm-PCR of CDR3 regions. In TCRdb, the multiplex PCR reads were re-called with MiXCR into one record per CDR3 protein. The data show hundreds of thousands of distinct CDR3 sequences, with 13% seen just once and 8% to 10% held by the top ten. As for time point: newly diagnosed GD, antithyroid drugs for less than 3 months. Extracted RNA from PBMCs served as the source of the TCR library. The data also belong to a second study, concerning T cells in Graves' hyperthyroidism and ophthalmopathy.

The chain recombines TRBV6-4 with TRBJ2-1; 7 bases are shared with TRBD2. This TCR was sampled from a man aged 30 to 39 with Graves disease. This specimen consisted of peripheral blood mononuclear cells (PBMCs), obtained at new diagnosis, from a patient treated with antithyroid drugs. The CDR3: CASSYPSGISYNEQFF. Here the CDR3 DNA reads TGTGCCAGCAGTTACCCTAGCGGAATCTCCTACAATGAGCAGTTCTTC.